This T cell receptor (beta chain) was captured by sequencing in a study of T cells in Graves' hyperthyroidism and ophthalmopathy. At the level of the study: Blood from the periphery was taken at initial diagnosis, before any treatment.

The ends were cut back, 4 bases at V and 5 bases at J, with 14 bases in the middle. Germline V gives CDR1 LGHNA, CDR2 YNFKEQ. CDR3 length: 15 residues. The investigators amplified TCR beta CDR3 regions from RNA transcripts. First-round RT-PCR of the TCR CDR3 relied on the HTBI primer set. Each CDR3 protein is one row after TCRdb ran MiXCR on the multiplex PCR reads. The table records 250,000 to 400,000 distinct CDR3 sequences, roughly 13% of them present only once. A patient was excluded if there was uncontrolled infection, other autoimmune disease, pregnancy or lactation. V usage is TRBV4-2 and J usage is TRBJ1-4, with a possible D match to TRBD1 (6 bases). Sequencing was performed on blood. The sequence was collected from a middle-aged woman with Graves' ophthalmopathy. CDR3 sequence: CASSLRQDQNEKLFF. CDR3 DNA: TGTGCCAGCAGCCTTCGACAGGATCAAAATGAAAAACTGTTTTTT.